These 27 T cell receptor beta chains originate from one sample sequenced in a study of siplizumab effects on memory and regulatory T cells. Libraries were prepared by immunoSEQ multiplex PCR; TCRdb keeps only in-frame clonotypes and omits some of them. The sample lists some 100,000 clones, roughly 96% seen once, with 0.025% to 0.035% in the top ten. Sequencing was done on a sample of naive CD4+ T cells sorted from blood. The source of these receptors is a human donor in good health.

This chain uses TRBV30 with TRBJ2-6; D gene unclear. This CDR3 comprises 13 residues. Germline V gene data show CDR1 as GTSNPN and CDR2 as SVGIG (reference sequence). Trimming cost V 7 bases and J 2 bases, with 9 bases left between them. This chain's CDR3 is CASGETGANVLTF. The DNA for the CDR3 is TGTGCCTCGGGCGAGACTGGGGCCAACGTCCTGACTTTC. Variable domain in full (rest from reference TRBV30 and TRBJ2-6): SQTIHQWPATLVQPVGSPLSLECTVEGTSNPNLYWYRQAAGRGLQLLFYSVGIGQISSEVPQNLSASRPQDRQFILSSKKLLLSDSGFYLCASGETGANVLTFGAGSRLTVL.

V usage is TRBV6-5 and J usage is TRBJ1-1; D gene unclear. Trimming took 2 bases from V and 10 from J, leaving 17 bases between them. The CDR3 runs to 14 residues. CDR1 and CDR2 (germline): MNHEY, SVGAGI. CDR3 amino acids: CASSYLSLGFGAFF. CDR3 coding DNA: TGTGCCAGCAGTTACCTCTCCCTGGGCTTCGGAGCTTTCTTT.

The chain joins TRBV7-6 to TRBJ2-2; D is possibly TRBD2 (7 bases). The V end was cut by 4 bases, the J end by 7 bases, with 16 bases between. This CDR3 comprises 15 residues. Germline CDR1 and CDR2: SGHVS and FNYEAQ. CDR3 in amino acids: CASSSLGGRIGELFF. In DNA, the CDR3 is TGTGCCAGCAGCTCCCTGGGGGGGCGGATCGGGGAGCTGTTTTTT. The variable domain in full, with the rest retrieved from reference TRBV7-6 and TRBJ2-2, is GAGVSQSPRYKVTKRGQDVALRCDPISGHVSLYWYRQALGQGPEFLTYFNYEAQQDKSGLPNDRFSAERPEGSISTLTIQRTEQRDSAMYRCASSSLGGRIGELFFGEGSRLTVL.

This chain uses TRBV14 with TRBJ2-7; TRBD1 agrees at 9 bases. The junction had 4 bases not matched to a gene; V was cut back by 2 bases and J by 2 bases. Per germline, CDR1 SGHDN and CDR2 FVKESK. CDR3 length: 15 amino acids. CDR3 DNA sequence: TGTGCCAGCAGCCAACCGGGACAGGGAACCTACGAGCAGTACTTC. Its translation: CASSQPGQGTYEQYF.

This clone has a single count. The chain joins TRBV19 to TRBJ2-6; D possibly corresponds to TRBD1 (5 bases). The V end was cut by 7 bases, the J end by 2 bases, with 12 bases between. The CDR3 extends over 15 amino acids. CDR1 and CDR2 from the germline V gene are LNHDA and SQIVND (reference sequence). This CDR3 is CASTLTGTGANVLTF. The CDR3 DNA reads as TGTGCCAGTACTCTTACAGGAACTGGGGCCAACGTCCTGACTTTC.

The CDR3 nucleotides are TGTGCCAGCAGCGTAGCTTGGAACCAAGAGACCCAGTACTTC. Its protein is CASSVAWNQETQYF. J is TRBJ2-5 and V is TRBV9, with D uncertain. The CDR3 length is 14 residues. V lost 0 bases and J 0 bases, leaving 6 bases between the germline ends. Looked up from germline, CDR1 is SGDLS and CDR2 is YYNGEE. Variable domain in full (rest from reference TRBV9 and TRBJ2-5): DSGVTQTPKHLITATGQRVTLRCSPRSGDLSVYWYQQSLDQGLQFLIQYYNGEERAKGNILERFSAQQFPDLHSELNLSSLELGDSALYFCASSVAWNQETQYFGPGTRLLVL.

The chain recombines TRBV5-1 with TRBJ2-1; TRBD2 matches at 12 bases. The V and J ends lost 4 bases and 5 bases, in that order; junction bases with no gene match: 7. Germline assignment: CDR1 SGHRS and CDR2 YFSETQ. The CDR3 is 16 residues long. The CDR3 nucleotides are TGCGCCAGCAGCGAGGTTACTAGCGGGGGGAACAATGAGCAGTTCTTC. Encoded protein: CASSEVTSGGNNEQFF.

Only a few counts were recorded for this clone. The genes are TRBV7-9 and TRBJ1-2; D ambiguous. The CDR3 is 13 amino acids. Germline V gives CDR1 SEHNR, CDR2 FQNEAQ (reference sequence). V lost 1 base and J lost 5, with 8 bases in between. CDR3 protein: CASSLDTGYGYTF. The CDR3 DNA reads as TGTGCCAGCAGCTTAGACACGGGATATGGCTACACCTTC.

The chain employs TRBV19 and TRBJ1-5; 7 positions match TRBD1. Trimming at V came to 6 bases and at J to 4 bases, leaving 6 bases not matched to a gene. Germline V gives CDR1 LNHDA, CDR2 SQIVND (reference sequence). The CDR3 runs 14 residues. The CDR3 spells CASSPGQWNQPQHF. The CDR3 DNA follows: TGTGCCAGTAGCCCGGGACAGTGGAATCAGCCCCAGCATTTT.

In DNA, the CDR3 is TGTGCCAGCAGCTCTGTATCCTCTAGCAATCAGCCCCAGCATTTT. Protein: CASSSVSSSNQPQHF. The gene calls are TRBV5-5 and TRBJ1-5; D is unresolved. Trimming removed 3 bases at V and 0 bases at J, with 10 bases between. CDR1 SGHKS and CDR2 YYEKEE come from the germline V gene (reference sequence). The CDR3 sequence is 15 residues long.

The V call is TRBV30, the J call TRBJ2-3; 9 nucleotides line up with TRBD1. The J segment lost 2 bases and the V segment lost 3 bases, leaving 6 bases of the junction unmatched. CDR1 is GTSNPN, CDR2 SVGIG, per germline (reference sequence). The CDR3 is 15 amino acids. CDR3 nucleotide sequence: TGTGCCTGGAGAAGCGGGACAGGGAACACAGATACGCAGTATTTT. It translates to CAWRSGTGNTDTQYF.

The J gene is TRBJ2-1, the V gene TRBV7-2; 7 bases match TRBD2. Unmatched junction bases numbered 9, after V lost 4 bases and J lost 0 bases. The germline gives CDR1 SGHTA, CDR2 FQGNSA. There are 17 residues in the CDR3. This chain's CDR3 is CASSSPSRGSSYNEQFF. Here the CDR3 DNA reads TGTGCCAGCAGCTCGCCCTCGCGGGGGAGCTCCTACAATGAGCAGTTCTTC.

This chain uses TRBV4-2 with TRBJ1-2, with D perhaps TRBD1 (5 bases). Trimming stripped 4 bases from V and 8 bases from J, with 17 bases between. Germline V gives CDR1 LGHNA, CDR2 YNFKEQ. The CDR3 has 14 amino acids. The CDR3 region is CASSRARAEGGYTF. The CDR3 DNA reads TGTGCCAGCAGCCGGGCGAGGGCGGAGGGGGGCTACACCTTC.

The gene calls are TRBV5-4 and TRBJ2-7, with a possible D match to TRBD2 (7 bases). CDR3 length: 14 amino acids. Germline CDR1 SGHNT, CDR2 YYREEE (reference sequence). The V end lost 6 bases, the J end lost 6 bases, and 19 bases lay between the germline ends. The chain's CDR3 is CASILRGGPPEQYF. The CDR3 DNA reads as TGTGCCAGCATTTTAAGGGGGGGCCCACCCGAGCAGTACTTC.

The V gene is TRBV12-5, the J gene TRBJ2-1; a possible D gene is TRBD1 (6 bases). There are 14 residues in the CDR3. V gave up 5 bases and J gave up 3 bases, with 11 bases separating them. CDR1 is LGHNT, CDR2 FRNRAP, per germline. The CDR3: CASGHRENYNEQFF. The CDR3, as DNA: TGTGCTAGTGGTCACAGGGAGAACTACAATGAGCAGTTCTTC.

J is TRBJ2-6 and V is TRBV5-6; D might be TRBD2 (6 bases). V dropped 3 bases and J dropped 7 bases, with 17 bases sitting between them. The CDR3 runs to 16 residues. Germline V lookup: CDR1 SGHDT, CDR2 YYEEEE. The CDR3 DNA reads TGTGCCAGCAGCTCGCGATCGGGGGTGGGAGCCAACGTCCTGACTTTC. It is translated as CASSSRSGVGANVLTF.

The rearrangement joins TRBV10-3 to TRBJ1-5; D not resolved. This CDR3 comprises 16 residues. V was clipped by 6 bases and J by 0 bases, with 15 bases between them. In germline, CDR1 is ENHRY, CDR2 SYGVKD. CDR3 sequence: CAIRDGAEYSNQPQHF. DNA of the CDR3: TGTGCCATCAGAGACGGTGCAGAGTATAGCAATCAGCCCCAGCATTTT.

V is TRBV9 and J is TRBJ2-5; 9 bases are a match to TRBD1. The CDR3 length is 14 residues. Germline V gives CDR1 SGDLS, CDR2 YYNGEE. With V trimmed by 4 bases and J by 3 bases, 4 bases remained unmatched. As DNA, the CDR3 is TGTGCCAGCAGCTCATGGACAGGGGAAGAGACCCAGTACTTC. Translation gives CASSSWTGEETQYF.

For this clone: Other DNA sequences from this sample encode an identical CDR3 as well. V gene TRBV7-3 combines with J gene TRBJ1-1; D call uncertain. Germline V gene data show CDR1 as SGHTA and CDR2 as FQGTGA. V lost 0 bases and J 1 base, leaving 3 bases between the germline ends. The CDR3 has 13 amino acids. CDR3 sequence: CASSLTGNTEAFF. The CDR3 nucleotides are TGTGCCAGCAGCTTAACAGGGAACACTGAAGCTTTCTTT.

The DNA for the CDR3 is TGTGCCAGCAGCCCTAGGGACAGGGGTAACTATGGCTACACCTTC. Translation gives CASSPRDRGNYGYTF. V usage is TRBV5-6 and J usage is TRBJ1-2; 10 bases are shared with TRBD1. This CDR3 has 15 amino acids. The J segment lost 1 base and the V segment lost 4 bases, leaving 4 bases of the junction unmatched. Germline V gene data show CDR1 as SGHDT and CDR2 as YYEEEE.

The rearrangement links TRBV2 to TRBJ2-3, with 10 nucleotides matching TRBD1. Germline V lookup: CDR1 SNHLY, CDR2 FYNNEI. The CDR3 consists of 16 residues. The junction had 6 bases not matched to a gene; V was cut back by 6 bases and J by 0 bases. The CDR3 is CASSGQGGVSTDTQYF. The DNA of the CDR3 is TGTGCCAGCAGCGGACAGGGGGGAGTAAGCACAGATACGCAGTATTTT.

The V gene is TRBV15, the J gene TRBJ1-1, with D possibly matching TRBD1 (6 bases). The CDR3 consists of 13 residues. The V end lost 6 bases, the J end lost 1 base, and 9 bases lay between the germline ends. Germline values: CDR1 LNHNV, CDR2 YYDKDF (reference sequence). The CDR3 coding sequence is TGTGCCACCAGTTCGACAGGGAACACTGAAGCTTTCTTT. As protein: CATSSTGNTEAFF.

The rearrangement joins TRBV5-5 to TRBJ1-1; 9 bases match TRBD1. Germline V gene sequence: CDR1 SGHKS, CDR2 YYEKEE (reference sequence). The CDR3 extends over 13 amino acids. Trimming cost V 6 bases and J 9 bases; bases outside gene matches: 9. In DNA, the CDR3 is TGTGCCAGCAACGAATGGACAGGGGAGCAAGCTTTCTTT. Its translation is CASNEWTGEQAFF.

The rearrangement links TRBV7-2 to TRBJ2-5; no definite D call. This CDR3 comprises 11 residues. CDR1 and CDR2 from the germline V gene are SGHTA and FQGNSA. The V end was cut by 3 bases, the J end by 5 bases, with 4 bases between. Written as DNA, the CDR3 is TGTGCCAGCAGCTTCCGGGAGACCCAGTACTTC. It is translated as CASSFRETQYF.

Concerning this clone itself: Relative to the germline gene, one junction end is altered; a read error may explain this. The chain couples TRBV18 to TRBJ2-5; 7 nucleotides agree with TRBD1. The CDR3 is 15 residues long. Per germline, CDR1 KGHSH and CDR2 LQKENI. CDR3 loop: CASSQLTGYQGTQYF. The DNA for the CDR3 is TGTGCCAGCTCACAACTGACAGGGTATCAAGGGACCCAGTACTTC. Drawing the rest from reference TRBV18 and TRBJ2-5, the complete variable domain is NAGVMQNPRHLVRRRGQEARLRCSPMKGHSHVYWYRQLPEEGLKFMVYLQKENIIDESGMPKERFSAEFPKEGPSILRIQQVVRGDSAAYFCASSQLTGYQGTQYFGPGTRLLVL.

The CDR3 sequence: CSVALAGIPYEQYF. As DNA, the CDR3 is TGCAGCGTCGCACTAGCGGGGATACCCTACGAGCAGTACTTC. The genes are TRBV29-1 and TRBJ2-7, with TRBD2 identical over 10 bases. The CDR3 has 14 amino acids. With 6 bases clipped from V and 2 bases from J, the junction kept 7 bases outside the gene matches. Germline lookup yields CDR1 SQVTM and CDR2 ANQGSEA.

The rearrangement uses TRBV9 and TRBJ2-1; 10 bases fit TRBD2. The junction had 13 bases not matched to a gene; V was cut back by 0 bases and J by 4 bases. The CDR3 consists of 19 residues. In germline, CDR1 is SGDLS, CDR2 YYNGEE. The DNA of the CDR3 is TGTGCCAGCAGCGTAGGGAGCGGGGGGGCATTTGACCTATACAATGAGCAGTTCTTC. Amino acid sequence: CASSVGSGGAFDLYNEQFF.